The 26 T cell receptor beta chains presented below share a single source sample, sequenced in a study of blood T cell repertoires in COVID-19. This table comes from immunoSEQ multiplex PCR, and its TCRdb copy is limited to in-frame clones, with some not included. Among about 440,000 clones listed, roughly 87% were seen once. Sequences were obtained from PBMCs or T cells enriched from blood (not recorded which). Receptor source: a woman aged 18-29 years with acute COVID-19.

The J gene is TRBJ2-1, the V gene TRBV14, with 7 bases aligning to TRBD2. The CDR3 has 16 amino acids. V shed 7 bases, J shed 3 bases, and the junction held 12 bases outside the gene matches. In germline, CDR1 is SGHDN, CDR2 FVKESK. The CDR3 protein is CASTGAGSGNYNEQFF. The CDR3 bases are TGTGCCAGCACCGGGGCGGGAAGCGGGAACTACAATGAGCAGTTCTTC.

The chain is built from TRBV11-2 and TRBJ2-7, with 7 bases lining up with TRBD2. CDR1 and CDR2 from the germline V gene are SGHAT and FQNNGV. The CDR3 has 15 amino acids. V dropped 7 bases and J dropped 5; count of bases not matched to a gene: 14. The CDR3 reads CASNYWGEGCHEQYF. DNA for the CDR3: TGTGCCAGCAACTACTGGGGGGAGGGTTGCCACGAGCAGTACTTC.

This chain connects TRBV10-3 to TRBJ2-2; D perhaps matches TRBD2 (6 bases). The CDR3 runs to 14 residues. V gave up 5 bases and J gave up 4 bases, with 11 bases separating them. Germline-derived CDR1 and CDR2 are ENHRY and SYGVKD. The CDR3 loop reads CAISHGTPTGELFF. In DNA, the CDR3 is TGTGCCATCAGTCACGGGACTCCCACCGGGGAGCTGTTTTTT.

The rearrangement joins TRBV19 to TRBJ2-7, with D tentatively TRBD2 (6 bases). In germline, CDR1 is LNHDA, CDR2 SQIVND (reference sequence). The CDR3 runs to 13 residues. The ends were cut back, 4 bases at V and 7 bases at J, with 14 bases in the middle. The CDR3 is CASSTVLGGEQYF. DNA of the CDR3: TGTGCCAGTAGTACAGTACTTGGGGGGGAGCAGTACTTC.

The chain joins TRBV3-1 (or the pseudogene TRBV3-2) to TRBJ1-4; TRBD1 might be the D (5 bases). The CDR3 has 13 amino acids. Germline V gene data show CDR1 as LGHDT and CDR2 as YNNKEL (reference sequence). Trimming removed 2 bases from V and 7 bases from J, with 8 bases in between. The CDR3 coding sequence is TGTGCCAGCAGCCAACAAACAGGTGAAAAACTGTTTTTT. It specifies CASSQQTGEKLFF.

This clone was seen a handful of times. The chain combines TRBV4-1 with TRBJ1-5; D remains ambiguous. Germline CDR1 reads MGHRA; CDR2 reads YSYEKL. Trimming removed 6 bases from V and 7 bases from J, with 10 bases in between. The CDR3 runs 12 residues. The CDR3 here is CASSASGQPQHF. The CDR3, as DNA: TGCGCCAGCAGTGCATCGGGGCAGCCCCAGCATTTT.

This chain links TRBV9 with TRBJ1-1; D gene uncertain. Germline CDR1 is SGDLS and CDR2 is YYNGEE. This CDR3 has 13 residues. Between the trimmed V and J ends, which lost 2 bases and 2 bases, there was a span of 7 bases. CDR3 in amino acids: CASSVEVNTEAFF. CDR3 nucleotides: TGTGCCAGCAGCGTCGAGGTTAACACTGAAGCTTTCTTT.

The rearrangement links TRBV5-4 to TRBJ2-2; TRBD1 matches 7 bases. The junction had 10 bases not matched to a gene; V was cut back by 4 bases and J by 4 bases. Germline V gene lookup returns CDR1 SGHNT and CDR2 YYREEE (reference sequence). CDR3 length: 16 amino acids. CDR3 DNA: TGTGCCAGCAGCCATATAAAACAGGGGTTCACCGGGGAGCTGTTTTTT. This translates into CASSHIKQGFTGELFF.

V and J are TRBV7-9 and TRBJ1-4; maybe TRBD1 (5 bases). The V gene's germline CDR1 is SEHNR and CDR2 FQNEAQ (reference sequence). V dropped 6 bases and J dropped 7 bases, with 18 bases sitting between them. This CDR3 is 15 amino acids long. The CDR3 DNA follows: TGTGCCAGCAGTCAACAGGTTCTCAGGAGTGAAAAACTGTTTTTT. Protein product: CASSQQVLRSEKLFF.

This clone turned up a few times. The chain employs TRBV6-2 or TRBV6-3 and TRBJ1-5; tentatively, D is TRBD1 (5 bases). Germline CDR1 reads MNHEY; CDR2 reads SVGEGT. Trimming took 2 bases from V and 5 from J, leaving 13 bases between them. CDR3 size: 15 residues. CDR3 nucleotide sequence: TGTGCCAGCAGTTACCCCCAGGGTGAGGATCAGCCCCAGCATTTT. It codes for CASSYPQGEDQPQHF.

V usage is TRBV20-1 and J usage is TRBJ1-1, with D possibly TRBD1 on 5 matching bases. From germline, CDR1 is DFQATT and CDR2 SNEGSKA (reference sequence). V dropped 3 bases and J dropped 3 bases, with 17 bases sitting between them. This CDR3 spans 15 amino acids. The CDR3 sequence is CSASRRGRPYTEAFF. CDR3 nucleotide sequence: TGCAGTGCTAGTAGGCGGGGGAGACCATACACTGAAGCTTTCTTT.

The chain carries TRBV4-2 and TRBJ1-6; D not certain. V lost 0 bases and J lost 7, with 10 bases in between. Germline values: CDR1 LGHNA, CDR2 YNFKEQ. This CDR3 comprises 15 residues. The DNA of the CDR3 is TGTGCCAGCAGCCAAGATGTGGCGGGGAATTCACCCCTCCACTTT. Its translation: CASSQDVAGNSPLHF.

The chain carries TRBV10-3 and TRBJ2-3; tentatively, D is TRBD2 (5 bases). This CDR3 is 13 amino acids long. Trimming cost V 5 bases and J 2 bases, with 8 bases left between them. Germline V gene sequence: CDR1 ENHRY, CDR2 SYGVKD. The CDR3 spells CAISQEATDTQYF. CDR3 nucleotide sequence: TGTGCCATCAGTCAGGAGGCCACAGATACGCAGTATTTT.

The chain joins TRBV18 to TRBJ1-2; 7 bases agree with TRBD1. The CDR3 consists of 14 residues. From germline, CDR1 is KGHSH and CDR2 LQKENI. With 8 bases clipped from V and 1 base from J, the junction kept 7 bases outside the gene matches. The CDR3 nucleotides read TGTGCCAGCCATGGGGACAGTTTTAACTATGGCTACACCTTC. This codes for CASHGDSFNYGYTF.

The count of this clone is one. This chain links TRBV10-3 with TRBJ2-1; D is unresolved. CDR3 length: 11 residues. CDR1 ENHRY and CDR2 SYGVKD come from the germline V gene. Trimming left V 4 bases short and J 7 bases short, with 5 bases between. CDR3 sequence: CAISGENEQFF. CDR3 sequence (DNA): TGTGCCATCAGTGGAGAAAATGAGCAGTTCTTC.

The J gene is TRBJ1-4, the V gene TRBV5-1; D is undetermined. The CDR3 has 14 residues. V was trimmed by 1 base and J by 5 bases, leaving 9 bases between them. Germline V CDR1 and CDR2: SGHRS, YFSETQ. The CDR3 here is CASSLNSGNEKLFF. Here the CDR3 DNA reads TGCGCCAGCAGCTTGAACTCGGGGAATGAAAAACTGTTTTTT.

The rearrangement joins TRBV10-1 to TRBJ2-7; 9 bases match TRBD1. Germline lookup yields CDR1 WNHNN and CDR2 SYGVQD (reference sequence). This CDR3 has 14 residues. V lost 4 bases to trimming and J lost 2 bases; unmatched junction nucleotides: 3. CDR3 sequence reads: CASSVGTGTYEQYF. The CDR3 coding sequence is TGCGCCAGCAGTGTGGGGACAGGGACCTACGAGCAGTACTTC.

The rearrangement joins TRBV19 to TRBJ2-2; D call uncertain. V was shortened by 6 bases and J by 0 bases, with 11 bases between the two germline ends. CDR3 length equals 15 residues. Germline V gene sequence: CDR1 LNHDA, CDR2 SQIVND (reference sequence). CDR3 nucleotide sequence: TGTGCCAGTAGCAAAGACAAATCGAACACCGGGGAGCTGTTTTTT. As protein: CASSKDKSNTGELFF.

This clone was seen just once. CDR3 bases: TGTGCCAGCAGCCGGGGGGGAAGGAATAGCAATCAGCCCCAGCATTTT. Protein sequence: CASSRGGRNSNQPQHF. The chain uses TRBV7-6 and TRBJ1-5, with a weak D call TRBD1 (5 bases). The length of the CDR3 is 16 residues. V lost 5 bases and J 0 bases, leaving 14 bases between the germline ends. Germline loops: CDR1 SGHVS, CDR2 FNYEAQ.

This rearrangement joins TRBV12-3 or TRBV12-4 to TRBJ1-2; D unresolved. Between the trimmed V and J ends, which lost 3 bases and 8 bases, there was a span of 13 bases. The CDR3 runs 13 residues. The CDR3 DNA reads as TGTGCCAGCAGTTTGCGGGTCCTCACGGGCTACACCTTC. Translation: CASSLRVLTGYTF.

V is TRBV18 and J is TRBJ1-1; weak D call: TRBD1 (6 bases). This CDR3 comprises 13 residues. V lost 5 bases to trimming and J lost 7 bases, with 14 bases between them. Germline V gives CDR1 KGHSH, CDR2 LQKENI. The chain's CDR3 is CASSEGGVGEAFF. For the CDR3, the DNA is TGTGCCAGCTCAGAGGGGGGGGTCGGTGAAGCTTTCTTT.

This chain links TRBV19 with TRBJ2-1, with 11 bases identical to TRBD2. Germline CDR1 and CDR2: LNHDA and SQIVND (reference sequence). This CDR3 is built from 13 residues. V gave up 8 bases and J gave up 6 bases; unmatched junction bases: 3. The CDR3 reads CASWGTSGNEQFF. CDR3 coding DNA: TGTGCCAGTTGGGGGACTAGCGGCAATGAGCAGTTCTTC. The complete variable domain, with remaining parts taken from reference TRBV19 and TRBJ2-1, reads DGGITQSPKYLFRKEGQNVTLSCEQNLNHDAMYWYRQDPGQGLRLIYYSQIVNDFQKGDIAEGYSVSREKKESFPLTVTSAQKNPTAFYLCASWGTSGNEQFFGPGTRLTVL.

This clone is a singleton in its sample. The chain links TRBV2 to TRBJ1-1; no definite D call. Germline-derived CDR1 and CDR2 are SNHLY and FYNNEI. CDR3 length: 13 amino acids. V was cut by 7 bases and J by 4 bases, with 13 bases left in between. The DNA for the CDR3 is TGTGCCAGCAAAGGGTGGAGGACCACTGAAGCTTTCTTT. This sequence encodes CASKGWRTTEAFF.

This chain links TRBV10-3 with TRBJ2-3; 7 nucleotides line up with TRBD2. V shed 3 bases and J 2 bases; nucleotides not matched to a gene: 2. The CDR3 is 14 residues long. The V gene's germline CDR1 is ENHRY and CDR2 SYGVKD. DNA of the CDR3: TGTGCCATCAGTGAAAGCGGGGTCACAGATACGCAGTATTTT. It translates to CAISESGVTDTQYF.

The rearrangement links TRBV11-3 to TRBJ2-1, with 8 positions matching TRBD2. CDR1 is SGHNT, CDR2 YENEEA, per germline. The trim removed 5 bases at V and 0 bases at J, leaving 6 bases unmatched. There are 16 residues in the CDR3. The CDR3 loop reads CASSPSGSNSYNEQFF. The CDR3 coding sequence is TGTGCCAGCAGCCCTAGCGGGTCCAACTCCTACAATGAGCAGTTCTTC.

This chain connects TRBV9 to TRBJ1-5, with D uncertain. The germline V and J ends were trimmed by 0 bases and 6 bases, with 10 bases remaining between them. The CDR3 extends over 14 amino acids. The germline gives CDR1 SGDLS, CDR2 YYNGEE. The CDR3 DNA reads as TGTGCCAGCAGCGTAGGCCTTAGCGGTCAGCCCCAGCATTTT. Residues: CASSVGLSGQPQHF.